This T cell receptor beta chain was sequenced during a study of blood T cell repertoires in COVID-19. Study-wide background: Some COVID-19 samples were acute and others convalescent; all came from the United States, Italy and Spain. Sources were T cells, B-cell-depleted T cells, or PBMCs; the material itself was cDNA or gDNA.

CDR1 is SGHRS, CDR2 YFSETQ, per germline. The length of the CDR3 is 14 residues. V was trimmed by 4 bases and J by 5 bases, leaving 13 bases between them. In the authors' workflow: Counts of nucleated cells, estimated from reference gene primer amplification, were obtained. Clones were sequenced by immunoSEQ multiplex PCR, and TCRdb holds only the in-frame ones, with some missing. The V and J calls and the clone size are those of that table, but D and trimming were determined from the DNA. The table shows 25,000 to 35,000 clones, with 85% occurring only once. The chain has TRBV5-1 and TRBJ2-1; maybe TRBD2 (6 bases). Source material: peripheral blood. This TCR derives from a human donor in a cohort sampled during active COVID-19. This CDR3 is CASSPRRENNEQFF. CDR3 nucleotides: TGCGCCAGCAGCCCGAGGAGGGAGAACAATGAGCAGTTCTTC. Based on the CDR3 plus reference TRBV5-1 and TRBJ2-1, the full variable domain is KAGVTQTPRYLIKTRGQQVTLSCSPISGHRSVSWYQQTPGQGLQFLFEYFSETQRNKGNFPGRFSGRQFSNSRSEMNVSTLELGDSALYLCASSPRRENNEQFFGPGTRLTVL.